Reported below is one T cell receptor beta chain. Its antigen is currently unknown. These data are taken from a study of early stage breast cancer tumors. Study results and limitations: Most shared enriched TCRB sequences were commonly generated ones. Tumors had about 2.3-fold higher T cell density than normal breast.

V trimming: 5 bases; J trimming: 4 bases; junction bases outside the gene matches: 10. Looked up from germline, CDR1 is SGDLS and CDR2 is YYNGEE. There are 16 residues in the CDR3. Blood replicates held 0.5 ug DNA, tumor or normal breast about 1.5 ug, two each. The repertoire was sequenced with immunoSEQ multiplex PCR; TCRdb's copy has only in-frame clones and lacks some. Here the sample spans about 50,000 clones, 83% being singletons. V gene TRBV9 combines with J gene TRBJ2-7, with 12 positions matching TRBD1. Sequencing used blood. This sequence originates from a person aged 50-59 years with breast cancer. Here the CDR3 reads CASSFTGTGGSYEQYF. DNA for the CDR3: TGTGCCAGCAGTTTCACCGGGACAGGGGGCTCTTACGAGCAGTACTTC.